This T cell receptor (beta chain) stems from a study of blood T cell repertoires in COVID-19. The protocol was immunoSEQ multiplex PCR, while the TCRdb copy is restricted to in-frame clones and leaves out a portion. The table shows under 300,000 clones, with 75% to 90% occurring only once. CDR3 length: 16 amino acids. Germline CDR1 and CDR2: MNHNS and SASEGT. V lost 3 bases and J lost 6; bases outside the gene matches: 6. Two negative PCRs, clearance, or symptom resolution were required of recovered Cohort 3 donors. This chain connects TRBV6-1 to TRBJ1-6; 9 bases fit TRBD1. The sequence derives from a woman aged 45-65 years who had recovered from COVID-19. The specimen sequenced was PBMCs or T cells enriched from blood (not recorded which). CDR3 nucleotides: TGTGCCAGCAGTGAGCACAGGGGGCGCGGTAATTCACCCCTCCACTTT. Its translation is CASSEHRGRGNSPLHF.